This entry lists 24 T cell receptor beta chains sequenced from one sample in a study of cytomegalovirus exposure and HLA in healthy donors. PCR amplification relied on 60 Vbeta primers (plus 13 Jbeta primers). Sequencing used immunoSEQ multiplex PCR; TCRdb keeps in-frame clones, though not all of them. The data show approximately 170,000 clones, over 75% seen once. The sequencing sample was made of PBMCs. The receptors shown here come from a man aged 50-60 years in good health and CMV-seropositive.

This clone was observed a handful of times. The V call is TRBV11-3, the J call TRBJ2-5; 10 nucleotides agree with TRBD1. Unmatched junction bases numbered 1, after V lost 6 bases and J lost 3 bases. CDR3 length equals 13 residues. Germline values: CDR1 SGHNT, CDR2 YENEEA. CDR3: CASSGQGEETQYF. In nucleotides, the CDR3 is TGTGCCAGCAGTGGACAGGGGGAAGAGACCCAGTACTTC. Full variable domain (rest looked up from reference TRBV11-3 and TRBJ2-5): EAGVVQSPRYKIIEKKQPVAFWCNPISGHNTLYWYLQNLGQGPELLIRYENEEAVDDSQLPKDRFSAERLKGVDSTLKIQPAELGDSAVYLCASSGQGEETQYFGPGTRLLVL.

The chain recombines TRBV6-6 with TRBJ1-2; D not certain. Trimming left V 2 bases short and J 2 bases short, with 9 bases between. This CDR3 is built from 14 residues. CDR1 and CDR2 (germline): MNHNY, SVGAGI (reference sequence). The CDR3 DNA reads TGTGCCAGCAGTTACGCTGGGAGGAACTATGGCTACACCTTC. It specifies CASSYAGRNYGYTF.

V usage is TRBV6-1 and J usage is TRBJ1-2, with 7 bases matching TRBD1. Germline V gene lookup returns CDR1 MNHNS and CDR2 SASEGT. Trimming cost V 6 bases and J 1 base; bases outside gene matches: 11. CDR3 length: 16 residues. Here the CDR3 reads CASRESGTVLNYGYTF. The CDR3 nucleotides are TGTGCCAGCAGGGAATCCGGGACAGTACTTAACTATGGCTACACCTTC.

The V and J genes are TRBV5-1 and TRBJ2-5; perhaps TRBD2 as D (6 bases). The V gene's germline CDR1 is SGHRS and CDR2 YFSETQ. The germline V and J ends were trimmed by 3 bases and 5 bases, with 11 bases remaining between them. This CDR3 has 13 amino acids. CDR3 sequence reads: CASSSGTLETQYF. In nucleotides, the CDR3 is TGCGCCAGCAGCTCAGGGACTCTGGAGACCCAGTACTTC.

In DNA, the CDR3 is TGTGCCATCAGTTGGACTAGCGCCTTCGCGACGCAGTATTTT. It codes for CAISWTSAFATQYF. The chain is built from TRBV10-3 and TRBJ2-3; 9 positions agree with TRBD2. CDR1 and CDR2 from the germline V gene are ENHRY and SYGVKD. J was trimmed by 9 bases and V by 5 bases; bases with no gene match: 9. This CDR3 is 14 amino acids long.

The V gene is TRBV6-5, the J gene TRBJ2-3; 11 bases are a match to TRBD2. Looked up from germline, CDR1 is MNHEY and CDR2 is SVGAGI. Germline trimming cut 10 bases from V and 4 bases from J; bases unmatched to any gene: 7. The CDR3 runs 14 residues. The chain's CDR3 is CATFRSGGADTQYF. The CDR3 nucleotides are TGTGCCACCTTCCGTAGCGGGGGGGCAGATACGCAGTATTTT.

The chain carries TRBV11-2 and TRBJ2-7; D is perhaps TRBD2 (5 bases). The CDR3 contains 13 residues. Germline V CDR1 and CDR2: SGHAT, FQNNGV. Between the trimmed V and J ends, which lost 1 base and 2 bases, there was a span of 6 bases. CDR3 amino acids: CASSLAGTYEQYF. DNA of the CDR3: TGTGCCAGCAGCTTAGCCGGGACCTACGAGCAGTACTTC.

V and J are TRBV28 and TRBJ1-4, with a weak D call TRBD1 (5 bases). Per germline, CDR1 MDHEN and CDR2 SYDVKM. V was cut by 7 bases and J by 7 bases, with 19 bases left in between. The CDR3 spans 15 residues. This CDR3 is CASTSNELGGEKLFF. DNA of the CDR3: TGTGCCAGCACTTCTAACGAGTTGGGGGGTGAAAAACTGTTTTTT. Full variable domain (remainder filled in from reference TRBV28 and TRBJ1-4): DVKVTQSSRYLVKRTGEKVFLECVQDMDHENMFWYRQDPGLGLRLIYFSYDVKMKEKGDIPEGYSVSREKKERFSLILESASTNQTSMYLCASTSNELGGEKLFFGSGTQLSVL.

V and J are TRBV6-1 and TRBJ1-1; D remains unclear. The CDR3 consists of 13 residues. Germline CDR1 and CDR2: MNHNS and SASEGT. The V end was cut by 6 bases, the J end by 6 bases, with 14 bases between. The CDR3 sequence: CASRGVSRAEAFF. The DNA of the CDR3 is TGTGCCAGCAGGGGAGTTTCGAGGGCTGAAGCTTTCTTT.

This clone has more than one count but fewer than ten. V and J are TRBV18 and TRBJ2-5; the D gene is possibly TRBD2 (5 bases). V lost 5 bases and J 5 bases, leaving 12 bases between the germline ends. Per the germline V gene, CDR1 is KGHSH and CDR2 is LQKENI. CDR3 length: 13 residues. In DNA form, the CDR3 reads TGTGCCAGCTCAAAGGCGCCGGGGGAGACCCAGTACTTC. This gives the protein CASSKAPGETQYF.

The V gene is TRBV6-5, the J gene TRBJ2-7; 10 positions agree with TRBD1. Per germline, CDR1 MNHEY and CDR2 SVGAGI. Germline trimming cut 2 bases from V and 7 bases from J; bases unmatched to any gene: 11. The CDR3 runs to 16 residues. DNA for the CDR3: TGTGCCAGCAGTTACATAAGGACAGGGGGACTTTGGGAGCAGTACTTC. This codes for CASSYIRTGGLWEQYF.

The gene calls are TRBV5-1 and TRBJ1-2; D is unclear. Germline V gene lookup returns CDR1 SGHRS and CDR2 YFSETQ. Deletions cut 7 bases from V and 1 base from J, with 14 bases between. The CDR3 extends over 14 amino acids. CDR3 DNA: TGCGCCAGCGGGTCGGAGGCCGGTAACTATGGCTACACCTTC. This translates into CASGSEAGNYGYTF.

The chain is built from TRBV2 and TRBJ2-5, with D unresolved. The CDR3 totals 12 residues. Looked up from germline, CDR1 is SNHLY and CDR2 is FYNNEI. Trimming left V 6 bases short and J 3 bases short, with 8 bases between. CDR3 amino acids: CASRLIEETQYF. In nucleotides, the CDR3 is TGTGCCAGCAGGTTGATAGAAGAGACCCAGTACTTC.

J is TRBJ2-7 and V is TRBV5-1; unclear D gene. The CDR3 has 15 amino acids. Per the germline V gene, CDR1 is SGHRS and CDR2 is YFSETQ. V lost 5 bases and J 2 bases, leaving 17 bases between the germline ends. CDR3: CASSWAPDTTYEQYF. CDR3 coding DNA: TGCGCCAGCAGTTGGGCCCCCGACACGACCTACGAGCAGTACTTC.

V and J are TRBV7-3 and TRBJ2-5; TRBD2 aligns across 10 bases. The V gene end was trimmed by 1 base and the J gene end by 5 bases; junction bases not matched to a gene: 4. Germline V gene data show CDR1 as SGHTA and CDR2 as FQGTGA. This CDR3 has 15 residues. The CDR3 is CASSLIAGGRETQYF. In DNA form, the CDR3 reads TGTGCCAGCAGCTTAATAGCGGGGGGCCGGGAGACCCAGTACTTC.

The genes are TRBV11-2 and TRBJ2-7; a weak D match, TRBD1 (6 bases). Germline CDR1 SGHAT, CDR2 FQNNGV. V dropped 5 bases and J dropped 0 bases, with 17 bases sitting between them. The CDR3 is made up of 16 amino acids. The CDR3 loop is CASSPIRGSDSYEQYF. In DNA form, the CDR3 reads TGTGCCAGCAGCCCGATCAGGGGTAGCGACTCCTACGAGCAGTACTTC.

This chain links TRBV11-3 with TRBJ2-3; D might be TRBD2 (7 bases). Germline values: CDR1 SGHNT, CDR2 YENEEA. The CDR3 covers 15 residues. V lost 5 bases, J lost 2 bases, and 14 bases lay in between. The CDR3 DNA is TGTGCCAGCAGCCCGGGGAGGGGGACCACAGATACGCAGTATTTT. The encoded protein is CASSPGRGTTDTQYF.

The V call is TRBV5-1, the J call TRBJ2-3; the D gene is possibly TRBD2 (6 bases). The ends were cut back, 0 bases at V and 9 bases at J, with 17 bases in the middle. From germline, CDR1 is SGHRS and CDR2 YFSETQ. This CDR3 is 15 amino acids long. CDR3 sequence reads: CASSLGVPGGRTQYF. In nucleotides, the CDR3 is TGCGCCAGCAGCTTGGGAGTTCCCGGGGGACGGACGCAGTATTTT.

The chain links TRBV10-3 to TRBJ2-3; 8 positions agree with TRBD1. The CDR3 length is 14 residues. The junction had 2 bases not matched to a gene; V was cut back by 5 bases and J by 1 base. The V gene's germline CDR1 is ENHRY and CDR2 SYGVKD. CDR3 sequence: CAISWGQGTDTQYF. The CDR3 DNA sequence: TGTGCCATCAGTTGGGGACAGGGCACAGATACGCAGTATTTT.

The rearrangement links TRBV28 to TRBJ2-3; 10 nucleotides align to TRBD2. The CDR3 contains 15 residues. Germline V gene lookup returns CDR1 MDHEN and CDR2 SYDVKM. The trim removed 3 bases at V and 7 bases at J, leaving 7 bases unmatched. CDR3 region: CASSFGLAGDNTQYF. The CDR3 bases are TGTGCCAGCAGTTTTGGCCTAGCGGGAGATAATACGCAGTATTTT.

V gene TRBV5-4 combines with J gene TRBJ2-1; 9 bases fit TRBD1. V shed 2 bases and J 5 bases; nucleotides not matched to a gene: 2. This CDR3 has 14 amino acids. CDR1 is SGHNT, CDR2 YYREEE, per germline (reference sequence). The CDR3 spells CASSFRDRDNEQFF. Written as DNA, the CDR3 is TGTGCCAGCAGCTTCCGGGACAGGGACAATGAGCAGTTCTTC.

The V and J genes are TRBV6-1 and TRBJ2-7, with 7 bases matching TRBD2. The CDR3 is 15 amino acids. Germline CDR1 reads MNHNS; CDR2 reads SASEGT. The J segment lost 6 bases and the V segment lost 4 bases, leaving 12 bases of the junction unmatched. CDR3: CASSVNHGGRSEQYF. CDR3 sequence (DNA): TGTGCCAGCAGTGTTAACCACGGGGGGAGGAGCGAGCAGTACTTC.

CDR3 bases: TGTGCCAGCAGTACGACAGGGGGCGGCGGCAATCAGCCCCAGCATTTT. This codes for CASSTTGGGGNQPQHF. J is TRBJ1-5 and V is TRBV25-1; 10 bases map to TRBD1. V was clipped by 5 bases and J by 2 bases; unmatched bases: 6. CDR1 and CDR2 from the germline V gene are MGHDK and SYGVNS. This CDR3 spans 16 amino acids.

A few counts support this clone. The CDR3 spells CASQGNYGYTF. The CDR3 DNA follows: TGTGCCTCCCAGGGGAACTATGGCTACACCTTC. The chain carries TRBV28 and TRBJ1-2; possible D gene TRBD1, 6 bases. The CDR3 runs 11 residues. Germline-derived CDR1 and CDR2 are MDHEN and SYDVKM. V was pared by 11 bases and J by 2 bases, with 9 bases between.